This TCR beta chain was recorded in a study of blood T cells in healthy people across ages. This clonotype has more than one count but fewer than ten. Its specificity is unknown. For the second PCR, which ran for about 7 to 11 cycles, a sample-barcoded 5' primer and a J-beta primer mix were used. TCRdb recomputed calls from the 5' RACE reads with MiXCR, one row per CDR3 protein. Of 550,000 to 700,000 distinct CDR3 sequences detected, 25% to 30% appear once; the ten largest clones hold around 20%. Study-level findings and limits: Researchers deemed the diversity estimates from one million T cells underestimates. In these data, TCR beta diversity tracked strongly with naive T cell percentage.

Germline V gene data show CDR1 as SGHTA and CDR2 as FQGNSA. The CDR3 has 14 amino acids. Source material: blood. This chain links TRBV7-2 with TRBJ2-5; D gene ambiguous. The DNA end favors TRBJ2-1, so the J call may be wrong. This clonotype originated in an older woman in good health. DNA for the CDR3: TGTGCCAGCAGCCTCCTGGGTCCGTACAATGAGCAGTTCTTC. Its translation: CASSLLGPYNEQFF.